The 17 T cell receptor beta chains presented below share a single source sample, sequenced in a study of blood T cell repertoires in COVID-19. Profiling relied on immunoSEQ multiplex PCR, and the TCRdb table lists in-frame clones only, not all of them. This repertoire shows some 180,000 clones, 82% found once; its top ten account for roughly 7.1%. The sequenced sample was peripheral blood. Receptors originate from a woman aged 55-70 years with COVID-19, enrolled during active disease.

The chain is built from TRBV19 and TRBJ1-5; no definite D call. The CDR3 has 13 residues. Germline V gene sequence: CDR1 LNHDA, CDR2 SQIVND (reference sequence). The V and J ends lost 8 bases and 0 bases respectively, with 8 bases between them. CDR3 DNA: TGTGCCAGTTGTGACTATAGCAATCAGCCCCAGCATTTT. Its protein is CASCDYSNQPQHF.

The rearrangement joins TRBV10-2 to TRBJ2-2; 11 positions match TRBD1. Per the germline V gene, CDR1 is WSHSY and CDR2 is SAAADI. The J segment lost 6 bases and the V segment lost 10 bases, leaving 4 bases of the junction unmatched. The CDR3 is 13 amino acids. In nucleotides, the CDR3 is TGCGCCACCGGACAGGGGGCATCCGGGGAGCTGTTTTTT. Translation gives CATGQGASGELFF.

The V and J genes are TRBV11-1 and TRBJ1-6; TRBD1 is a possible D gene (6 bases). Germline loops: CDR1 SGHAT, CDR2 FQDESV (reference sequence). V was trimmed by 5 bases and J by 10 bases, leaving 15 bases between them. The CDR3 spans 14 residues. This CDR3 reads CASSSYRDDSPLHF. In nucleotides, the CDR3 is TGTGCCAGCAGCAGTTACAGGGATGACTCACCCCTCCACTTT.

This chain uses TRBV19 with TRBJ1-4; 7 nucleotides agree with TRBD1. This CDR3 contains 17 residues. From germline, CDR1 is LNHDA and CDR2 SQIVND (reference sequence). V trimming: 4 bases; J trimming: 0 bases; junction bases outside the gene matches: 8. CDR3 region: CASSNPTGTATNEKLFF. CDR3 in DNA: TGTGCCAGTAGTAATCCGACAGGGACCGCAACTAATGAAAAACTGTTTTTT.

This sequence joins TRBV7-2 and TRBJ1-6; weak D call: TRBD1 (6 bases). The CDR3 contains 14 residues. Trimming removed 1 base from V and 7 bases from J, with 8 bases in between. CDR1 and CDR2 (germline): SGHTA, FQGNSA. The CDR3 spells CASSLVQGNSPLHF. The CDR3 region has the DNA TGTGCCAGCAGCTTAGTACAGGGAAATTCACCCCTCCACTTT.

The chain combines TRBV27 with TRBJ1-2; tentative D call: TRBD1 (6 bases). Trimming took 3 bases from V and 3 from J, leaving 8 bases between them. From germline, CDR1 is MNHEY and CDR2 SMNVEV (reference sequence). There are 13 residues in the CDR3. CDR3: CASSLAGDYGYTF. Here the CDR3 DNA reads TGTGCCAGCAGTTTGGCAGGGGACTATGGCTACACCTTC.

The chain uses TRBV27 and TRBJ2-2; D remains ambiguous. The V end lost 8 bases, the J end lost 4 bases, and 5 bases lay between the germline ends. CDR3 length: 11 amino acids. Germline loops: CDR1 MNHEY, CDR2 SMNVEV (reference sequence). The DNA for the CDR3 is TGTGCCAGCGGTAGCACCGGGGAGCTGTTTTTT. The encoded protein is CASGSTGELFF.

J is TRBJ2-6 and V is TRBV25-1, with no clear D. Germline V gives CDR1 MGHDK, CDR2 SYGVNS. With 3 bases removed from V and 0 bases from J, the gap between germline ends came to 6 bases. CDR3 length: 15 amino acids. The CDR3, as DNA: TGTGCCAGCAGTGATCCTTTCTCTGGGGCCAACGTCCTGACTTTC. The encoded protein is CASSDPFSGANVLTF.

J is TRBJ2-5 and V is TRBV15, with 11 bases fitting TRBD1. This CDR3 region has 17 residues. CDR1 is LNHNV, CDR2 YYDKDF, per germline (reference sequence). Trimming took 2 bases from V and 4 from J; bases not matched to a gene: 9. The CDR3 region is CATSRKPGQGVVETQYF. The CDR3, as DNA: TGTGCCACCAGCAGAAAACCGGGACAGGGGGTTGTAGAGACCCAGTACTTC.

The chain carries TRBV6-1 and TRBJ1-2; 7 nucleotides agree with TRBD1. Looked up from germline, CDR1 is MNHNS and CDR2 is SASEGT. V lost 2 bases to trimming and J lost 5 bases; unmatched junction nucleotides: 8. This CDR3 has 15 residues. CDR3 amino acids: CASSEFRDSLYGYTF. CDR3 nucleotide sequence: TGTGCCAGCAGTGAATTCCGGGACAGCCTATATGGCTACACCTTC.

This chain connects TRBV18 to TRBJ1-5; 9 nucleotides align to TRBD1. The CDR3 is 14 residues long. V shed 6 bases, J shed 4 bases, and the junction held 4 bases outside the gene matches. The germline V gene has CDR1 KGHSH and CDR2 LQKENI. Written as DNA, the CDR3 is TGTGCCAGCTCCCAGGGACAGGGAAATCAGCCCCAGCATTTT. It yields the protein CASSQGQGNQPQHF. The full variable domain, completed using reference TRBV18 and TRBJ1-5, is NAGVMQNPRHLVRRRGQEARLRCSPMKGHSHVYWYRQLPEEGLKFMVYLQKENIIDESGMPKERFSAEFPKEGPSILRIQQVVRGDSAAYFCASSQGQGNQPQHFGDGTRLSIL.

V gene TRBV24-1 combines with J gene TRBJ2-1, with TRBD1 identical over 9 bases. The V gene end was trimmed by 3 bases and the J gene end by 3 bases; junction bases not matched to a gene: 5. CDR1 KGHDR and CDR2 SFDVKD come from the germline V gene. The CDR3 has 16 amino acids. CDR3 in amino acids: CATSDRTGASYNEQFF. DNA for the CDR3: TGTGCCACCAGTGATCGGACAGGGGCCAGCTACAATGAGCAGTTCTTC.

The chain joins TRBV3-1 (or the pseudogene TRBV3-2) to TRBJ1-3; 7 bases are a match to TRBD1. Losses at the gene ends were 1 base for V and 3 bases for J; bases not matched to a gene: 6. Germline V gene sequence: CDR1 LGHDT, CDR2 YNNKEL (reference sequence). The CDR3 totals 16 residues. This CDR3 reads CASSQGARTGGNTIYF. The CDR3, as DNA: TGTGCCAGCAGCCAAGGAGCTAGGACAGGTGGAAACACCATATATTTT.

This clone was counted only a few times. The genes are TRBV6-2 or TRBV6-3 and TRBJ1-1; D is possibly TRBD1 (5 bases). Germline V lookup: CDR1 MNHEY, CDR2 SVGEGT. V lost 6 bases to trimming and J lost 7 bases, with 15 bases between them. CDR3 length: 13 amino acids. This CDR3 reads CASSTSGLDEAFF. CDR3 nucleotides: TGTGCCAGCAGCACATCAGGGCTTGATGAAGCTTTCTTT.

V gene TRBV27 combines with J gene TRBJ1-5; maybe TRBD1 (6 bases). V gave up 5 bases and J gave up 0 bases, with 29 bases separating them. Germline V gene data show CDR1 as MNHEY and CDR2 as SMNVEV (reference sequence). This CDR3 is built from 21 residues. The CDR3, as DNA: TGTGCCAGCAGTGCCTTGGACAGATTCCTTACCGGGGGGGGTAGCAATCAGCCCCAGCATTTT. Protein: CASSALDRFLTGGGSNQPQHF.

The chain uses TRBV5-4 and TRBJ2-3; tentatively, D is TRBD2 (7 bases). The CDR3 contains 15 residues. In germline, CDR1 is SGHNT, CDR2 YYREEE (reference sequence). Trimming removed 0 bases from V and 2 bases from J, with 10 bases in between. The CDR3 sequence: CASSLVGGPTDTQYF. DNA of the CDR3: TGTGCCAGCAGCTTGGTCGGGGGGCCCACAGATACGCAGTATTTT.

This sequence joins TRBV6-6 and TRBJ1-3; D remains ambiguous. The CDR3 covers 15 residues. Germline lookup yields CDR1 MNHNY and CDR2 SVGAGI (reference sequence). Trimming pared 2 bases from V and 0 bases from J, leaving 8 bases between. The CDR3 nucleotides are TGTGCCAGCAGTTACGGGCAGCTCTCTGGAAACACCATATATTTT. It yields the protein CASSYGQLSGNTIYF.